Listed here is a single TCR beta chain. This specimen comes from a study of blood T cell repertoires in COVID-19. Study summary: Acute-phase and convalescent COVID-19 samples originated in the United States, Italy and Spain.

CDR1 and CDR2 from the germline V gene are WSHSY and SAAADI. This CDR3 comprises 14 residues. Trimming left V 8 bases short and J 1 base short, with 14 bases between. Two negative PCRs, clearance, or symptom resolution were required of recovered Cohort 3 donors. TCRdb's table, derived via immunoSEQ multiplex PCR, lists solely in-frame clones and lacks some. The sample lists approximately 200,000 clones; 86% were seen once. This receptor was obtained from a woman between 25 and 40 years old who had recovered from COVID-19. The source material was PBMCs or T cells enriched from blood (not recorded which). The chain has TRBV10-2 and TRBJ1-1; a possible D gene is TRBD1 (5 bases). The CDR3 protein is CASRGTAWNTEAFF. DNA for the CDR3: TGCGCCAGCCGTGGGACTGCCTGGAACACTGAAGCTTTCTTT.